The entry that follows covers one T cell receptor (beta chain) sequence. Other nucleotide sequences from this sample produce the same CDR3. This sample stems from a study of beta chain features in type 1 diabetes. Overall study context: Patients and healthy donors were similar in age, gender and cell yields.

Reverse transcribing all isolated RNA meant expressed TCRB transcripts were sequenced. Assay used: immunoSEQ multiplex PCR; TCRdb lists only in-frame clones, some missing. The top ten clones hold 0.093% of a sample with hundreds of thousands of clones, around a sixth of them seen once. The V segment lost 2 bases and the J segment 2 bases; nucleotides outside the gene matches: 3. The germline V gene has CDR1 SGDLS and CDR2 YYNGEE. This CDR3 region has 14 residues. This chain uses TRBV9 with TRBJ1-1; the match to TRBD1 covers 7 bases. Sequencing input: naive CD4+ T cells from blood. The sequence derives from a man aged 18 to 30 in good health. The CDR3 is CASSVTGANTEAFF. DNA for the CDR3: TGTGCCAGCAGCGTCACAGGGGCCAACACTGAAGCTTTCTTT.